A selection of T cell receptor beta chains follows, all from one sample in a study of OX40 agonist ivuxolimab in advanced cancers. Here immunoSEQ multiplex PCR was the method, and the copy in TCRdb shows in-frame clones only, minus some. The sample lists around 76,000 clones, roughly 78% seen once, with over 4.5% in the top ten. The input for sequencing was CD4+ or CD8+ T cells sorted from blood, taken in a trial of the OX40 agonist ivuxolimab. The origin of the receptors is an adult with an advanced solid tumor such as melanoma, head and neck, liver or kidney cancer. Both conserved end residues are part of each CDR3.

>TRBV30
CAWSVTASEAFF
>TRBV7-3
CASSPGTGRTEAFF
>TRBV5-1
CASSYAQETQYF
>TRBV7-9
CASSGPGLHTDTQYF
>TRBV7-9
CASSLEAYNEQFF
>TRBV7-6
CASRPSGGAEAFF
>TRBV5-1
CASSLSGPQETQYF
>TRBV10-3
CAISDSVQDTQYF
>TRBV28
CASSHGRWLAGGKVADTQYF
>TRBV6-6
CATLGGLLRGANVLTF
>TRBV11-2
CASSYLPGSAAGNTIYF
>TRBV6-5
CASSYSWDSNEQYF
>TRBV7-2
CASRRGQGGSGANVLTF
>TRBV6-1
CASSERGNGAEAFF
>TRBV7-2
CASSPQGRDTIYF
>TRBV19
CASSIVPTGVRNSPLHF
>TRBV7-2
CASSPKGRRELFF
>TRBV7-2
CASSLGVLARNTGELFF
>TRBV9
CASSAVQEGGGNTIYF
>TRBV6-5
CASSYSRHGYRYTF
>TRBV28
CASSLLGYEQYF
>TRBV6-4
CASSQFNEQFF
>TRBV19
CASSVLVENTEAFF
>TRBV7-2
CASSLELDEGFIYGYTF
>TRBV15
CATSRGSYQPQHF
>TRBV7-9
CASSKGTASTDTQYF
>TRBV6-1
CASRLHSTSGNTIYF
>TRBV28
CASSFRQRNTGELFF
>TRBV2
CASSDQGRYGYTF
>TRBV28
CASSVVGRNYGYTF
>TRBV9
CASSAGTGQSSGANVLTF
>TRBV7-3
CASSLMASGNTGELFF
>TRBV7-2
CASSQDTENTEAFF
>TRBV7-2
CASSLDNPSGNTETQYF
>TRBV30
CAWSVRGQGWGMNTEAFF